The T cell receptor beta chain under discussion was sequenced for a study of blood T cell repertoires in COVID-19. Across the study: COVID-19 samples from acute and convalescent phases originated in the United States, Italy and Spain.

Germline V gene lookup returns CDR1 SGHAT and CDR2 FQNNGV. The CDR3 totals 15 residues. Trimming pared 5 bases from V and 0 bases from J, leaving 10 bases between. Per the original methods: Estimation of nucleated cell counts was performed using reference gene primer amplification. Clones were sequenced by immunoSEQ multiplex PCR, and TCRdb holds only the in-frame ones, with some missing. The V and J calls and clone size come from that table; D and trimming were worked out from the DNA. Among about 12,000 clones, 73% were seen once, and the ten largest hold 30%. This sequence originates from a human donor in a cohort sampled during active COVID-19. Material: peripheral blood. The gene calls are TRBV11-2 and TRBJ2-2; maybe TRBD1 (6 bases). The CDR3 is CASSGDNTNTGELFF. In DNA, the CDR3 is TGTGCCAGCAGCGGGGACAATACGAACACCGGGGAGCTGTTTTTT.